The rows below give T cell receptor beta chains drawn from one sample of a study of beta chain features in type 1 diabetes. The method was immunoSEQ multiplex PCR; TCRdb's version includes in-frame clones alone and lacks a portion of them. Among hundreds of thousands of clones listed, around 15% were seen once. Sequencing was done on a sample of naive CD4+ T cells from blood. The receptors derive from a man aged 18-30 years in good health. Both conserved end residues are part of each CDR3. D genes are given only for firm matches. Size is stated for part of the rows, as once, few or many counts, or as a class when the clone is expanded.

V gene	D gene	J gene	clone size	CDR3 DNA	CDR3 protein
TRBV18	NA	TRBJ2-7	few	TGTGCCAGCTCACCAGGGGGTAGCACCTACGAGCAGTACTTC	CASSPGGSTYEQYF
TRBV4-3	TRBD1	TRBJ1-4	NA	TGCGCCAGCAGCGCCCGACAGGGTTCAACTAATGAAAAACTGTTTTTT	CASSARQGSTNEKLFF
TRBV10-3	TRBD1	TRBJ2-4	NA	TGTGCCATCAGTCAACAGGGGGGCAAAAACATTCAGTACTTC	CAISQQGGKNIQYF
TRBV2	NA	TRBJ1-1	few	TGTGCCAGCATCGGGGGGGCGCGAAGAGCGAACACTGAAGCTTTCTTT	CASIGGARRANTEAFF
TRBV14	NA	TRBJ1-2	many	TGTGCCAGCAGCCAATACGTTCAGGCCAACTATGGCTACACCTTC	CASSQYVQANYGYTF
TRBV28	TRBD1	TRBJ1-1	NA	TGTGCCAGCAGTCCCCCCATGGACAGGGGGGCGGCTGAAGCTTTCTTT	CASSPPMDRGAAEAFF
TRBV9	TRBD1	TRBJ1-2	once	TGTGCCAGCAGCGTAGTCAACGGGACAGGGAGGAGCGGTGGCTACACCTTC	CASSVVNGTGRSGGYTF
TRBV7-9	NA	TRBJ2-7	few	TGTGCCAGCAGCTTAGCCTACAGGGCACCTTTCTACGAGCAGTACTTC	CASSLAYRAPFYEQYF
TRBV18	NA	TRBJ1-2	few	TGTGCCAGCTCACCGGGGGGAGACTATGGCTACACCTTC	CASSPGGDYGYTF
TRBV18	TRBD2	TRBJ2-3	NA	TGTGCCAGCTCACTATCTCGGGCGGGAGAACGTGGTACAGATACGCAGTATTTT	CASSLSRAGERGTDTQYF
TRBV28	NA	TRBJ1-3	few	TGTGCCAGCAGTTCGACGGGCTCTGGAAACACCATATATTTT	CASSSTGSGNTIYF
TRBV9	NA	TRBJ1-5	few	TGTGCCAGCAGCCCCAGCGGAGGGACAAATAGCAATCAGCCCCAGCATTTT	CASSPSGGTNSNQPQHF
TRBV27	NA	TRBJ2-2	NA	TGTGCCAGCAGGAGCCATTCGGGGATGGGGAACACCGGGGAGCTGTTTTTT	CASRSHSGMGNTGELFF
TRBV11-2	NA	TRBJ2-5	few	TGTGCCAGCAGCGTACGGCACAGTCAAGAGACCCAGTACTTC	CASSVRHSQETQYF
TRBV7-9	TRBD1	TRBJ1-2	NA	TGTGCCAGCAGCTTGGACAGGGGGTTCTATGGCTACACCTTC	CASSLDRGFYGYTF
TRBV11-1	NA	TRBJ1-1	few	TGTGCCAGCAGCACTCAGGAAAACACTGAAGCTTTCTTT	CASSTQENTEAFF
TRBV4-2	NA	TRBJ2-3	NA	TGTGCCAGCAGCCCCCTCCCGGAGGGGCTCACAGATACGCAGTATTTT	CASSPLPEGLTDTQYF
TRBV5-1	NA	TRBJ2-1	NA	TGCGCCAGCAGCTTGGCCGGTGAGCAGTTCTTC	CASSLAGEQFF
TRBV7-2	NA	TRBJ1-3	NA	TGTGCCAGCAGCTTAGCGGGTGAGGGCCGCACCATATATTTT	CASSLAGEGRTIYF
TRBV9	NA	TRBJ2-5	few	TGTGCCAGCAGCGTAGGTGGCGTCCCCGGGAGAGAGACCCAGTACTTC	CASSVGGVPGRETQYF
TRBV28	NA	TRBJ2-1	many	TGTGCCATCGAGAGGAATGAGCAGTTCTTC	CAIERNEQFF
TRBV7-2	TRBD1	TRBJ2-7	NA	TGTGCCAGCAGCATTACCGGGACAGGGGCCTACGAGCAGTACTTC	CASSITGTGAYEQYF
TRBV2	NA	TRBJ1-1	few	TGTGCCAGCAGTAGTACAGGGATGAACACTGAAGCTTTCTTT	CASSSTGMNTEAFF
TRBV30	TRBD1	TRBJ2-2	NA	TGTGCCTGGAGTGTAGTGAGGACAGGGGTGTTGACCGGGGAGCTGTTTTTT	CAWSVVRTGVLTGELFF
TRBV9	TRBD1	TRBJ2-3	NA	TGTGCCAGCAGCGGCGGGGACAGGGGAGTGTATACGCAGTATTTT	CASSGGDRGVYTQYF
TRBV4-2	TRBD2	TRBJ2-3	few	TGTGCCAGCAGCCAACAACTAGCGGGGGGGCCGGCAGATACGCAGTATTTT	CASSQQLAGGPADTQYF
TRBV9	NA	TRBJ2-5	few	TGTGCCAGCAGCGTAGCTTGGCGGAGTACCGAGACCCAGTACTTC	CASSVAWRSTETQYF
TRBV7-3	TRBD1	TRBJ1-2	few	TGTGCCAGCAGTTTAGCCGGGACAGAACGCTATGGCTACACCTTC	CASSLAGTERYGYTF
TRBV9	NA	TRBJ2-3	few	TGTGCCAGCAGCGTGACGGTTTTCACAGATACGCAGTATTTT	CASSVTVFTDTQYF
TRBV7-2	TRBD1	TRBJ1-2	NA	TGTGCCAGCAGTCAACCCCGGGACAGGGGGTTTGGCTACACCTTC	CASSQPRDRGFGYTF
TRBV15	NA	TRBJ2-5	few	TGTGCCACCAGCAGAGATATTAACAACCAAGAGACCCAGTACTTC	CATSRDINNQETQYF
TRBV6-1	NA	TRBJ1-5	NA	TGTGCCAGCAGTGAAATGTGGGGGAACCGCGGTAATCAGCCCCAGCATTTT	CASSEMWGNRGNQPQHF
TRBV2	NA	TRBJ1-4	NA	TGTGCCAGCAGGAGGACGGCGGAGGGAAAACTGTTTTTT	CASRRTAEGKLFF
TRBV7-9	TRBD2	TRBJ2-7	NA	TGTGCCAGCAGCTTAGCGACTAGCGGGGGGTCCTACGAGCAGTACTTC	CASSLATSGGSYEQYF
TRBV5-1	TRBD1	TRBJ1-2	NA	TGCGCCAGCAGCTTCGACGACAGGGGCTATGGCTACACCTTC	CASSFDDRGYGYTF
TRBV9	NA	TRBJ2-3	NA	TGTGCCAGCAGCGTAGCTCACAGGGCAGGGATCACAGATACGCAGTATTTT	CASSVAHRAGITDTQYF
TRBV29-1	NA	TRBJ2-5	few	TGCAGCGTTTTTGCAGGGGCGAAGACCCAGTACTTC	CSVFAGAKTQYF
TRBV28	TRBD2	TRBJ2-5	NA	TGTGCCAGCAGTTTTGAACGGGGGGGCTGGAAGACCCAGTACTTC	CASSFERGGWKTQYF
TRBV28	TRBD1	TRBJ1-1	NA	TGTGCCAGCAGTTTAACAGGGGTCGTCACTGAAGCTTTCTTT	CASSLTGVVTEAFF
TRBV7-7	NA	TRBJ2-7	few	TGTGCCAGCAGCTTAACCGGGGCCAACGAGCAGTACTTC	CASSLTGANEQYF
TRBV15	NA	TRBJ1-2	NA	TGTGCCACCAGCAGTCCCCGGCAGCAACTAACTTATGGCTACACCTTC	CATSSPRQQLTYGYTF
TRBV7-2	NA	TRBJ1-2	NA	TGTGCCAGCAGCTTAGAAGGGGTTCAGAACTATGGCTACACCTTC	CASSLEGVQNYGYTF
TRBV9	NA	TRBJ2-4	few	TGTGCCAGCAGCGTAGCGGGGGCAGGAAACATTCAGTACTTC	CASSVAGAGNIQYF
TRBV14	TRBD2	TRBJ2-2	NA	TGTGCCAGCTCCAGGACTAGCGTGAACACCGGGGAGCTGTTTTTT	CASSRTSVNTGELFF
TRBV10-3	NA	TRBJ2-7	NA	TGTGCCATCAGTGCCCTCTTAACGACGACGGGTGAGCAGTACTTC	CAISALLTTTGEQYF
TRBV7-2	TRBD2	TRBJ2-1	few	TGTGCCAGCAGCCGGGGACTAGCGGGATCCAATGAGCAGTTCTTC	CASSRGLAGSNEQFF